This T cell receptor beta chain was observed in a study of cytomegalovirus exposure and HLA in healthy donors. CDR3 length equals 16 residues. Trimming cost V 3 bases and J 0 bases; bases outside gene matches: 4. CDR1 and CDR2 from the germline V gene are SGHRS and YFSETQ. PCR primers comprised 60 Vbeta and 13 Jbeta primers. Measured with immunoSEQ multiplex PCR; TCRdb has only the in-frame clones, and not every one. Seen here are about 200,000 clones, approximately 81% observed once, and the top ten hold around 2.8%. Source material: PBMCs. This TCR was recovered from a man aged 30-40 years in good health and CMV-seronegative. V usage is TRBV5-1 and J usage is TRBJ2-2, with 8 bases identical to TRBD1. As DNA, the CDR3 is TGCGCCAGCAGCTCCGGGACAGGTTCGAACACCGGGGAGCTGTTTTTT. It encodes CASSSGTGSNTGELFF.